The next 21 T cell receptor beta chains were all read from a single sample in a study of Graves' ophthalmopathy and Graves' hyperthyroidism. RNA transcripts were the template, and TCR beta CDR3 regions were amplified from them. First-round RT-PCR with HTBI primers preceded a second-round multiplex PCR. TCRdb independently ran MiXCR on the multiplex PCR reads; one entry per CDR3 protein. The data contain some 750,000 distinct CDR3 sequences, approximately 40% of them seen just once; the ten biggest clones take up 40% to 55%. Sequencing was performed on peripheral blood. The receptors here all came from an adult man with Graves' ophthalmopathy.

This clonotype was picked up one time. The chain combines TRBV29-1 with TRBJ2-5; 9 bases are shared with TRBD2. CDR1 is SQVTM, CDR2 ANQGSEA, per germline. The CDR3 contains 15 residues. V lost 1 base to trimming and J lost 5 bases; unmatched junction nucleotides: 8. The CDR3 nucleotides are TGCAGCGTTGAAGGTAGCGGGAGTATCAATGAGACCCAGTACTTC. As protein: CSVEGSGSINETQYF.

In its sample, this clonotype was seen a few times. The rearrangement joins TRBV20-1 to TRBJ2-7, with D perhaps matching TRBD2 (7 bases). CDR1 is DFQATT and CDR2 is SNEGSKA in the germline V gene (reference sequence). With 6 bases removed from V and 3 bases from J, the gap between germline ends came to 12 bases. This CDR3 is 12 amino acids long. The CDR3 DNA sequence: TGCAGTGCCGCGGGGGACAACTACGAGCAGTACTTC. This codes for CSAAGDNYEQYF.

The rearrangement uses TRBV12-3 or TRBV12-4 and TRBJ2-7, with D perhaps matching TRBD1 (8 bases). There are 15 residues in the CDR3. V dropped 5 bases and J dropped 3 bases, with 17 bases sitting between them. The chain's CDR3 is CASSLTGGGGYEQYF. CDR3 bases: TGTGCCAGCAGTCTTACAGGGGGGGGAGGCTACGAGCAGTACTTC.

CDR3 DNA sequence: TGCAGTGCTAGACTTCCCGGGCCCACTGAAGCTTTCTTT. This gives the protein CSARLPGPTEAFF. The V call is TRBV20-1, the J call TRBJ1-1; D unresolved. Trimming pared 2 bases from V and 4 bases from J, leaving 11 bases between. This CDR3 is 13 amino acids long. Germline-derived CDR1 and CDR2 are DFQATT and SNEGSKA (reference sequence).

This clonotype was seen more than once but under ten times. The chain couples TRBV20-1 to TRBJ1-1, with 7 nucleotides matching TRBD1. Trimming cost V 1 base and J 4 bases; bases outside gene matches: 6. The CDR3 is made up of 14 amino acids. The germline CDR1 and CDR2 sequences are DFQATT and SNEGSKA (reference sequence). The CDR3, as DNA: TGCAGTGCTAGAGTACAGACAGGGCTCACTGAAGCTTTCTTT. Amino acid sequence: CSARVQTGLTEAFF.

This clonotype was seen ten or more times. This chain connects TRBV7-2 to TRBJ1-4; D unclear. CDR1 is SGHTA, CDR2 FQGNSA, per germline. V dropped 4 bases and J dropped 5 bases, with 8 bases sitting between them. This CDR3 has 13 amino acids. CDR3 sequence: CASSSPGNEKLFF. The CDR3 DNA reads TGTGCCAGCAGCTCCCCTGGAAATGAAAAACTGTTTTTT.

This clonotype was seen only a few times. The V gene is TRBV2, the J gene TRBJ2-5; 7 nucleotides line up with TRBD1. J gave up 5 bases and V 3 bases, and 3 bases lay outside the gene matches. The CDR3 covers 13 residues. Germline lookup yields CDR1 SNHLY and CDR2 FYNNEI. CDR3 in amino acids: CASSEKGAETQYF. The DNA for the CDR3 is TGTGCCAGCAGTGAGAAGGGGGCCGAGACCCAGTACTTC.

This clonotype was detected ten times or more. V is TRBV10-3 and J is TRBJ1-1, with D possibly matching TRBD1 (6 bases). The germline V gene has CDR1 ENHRY and CDR2 SYGVKD. This CDR3 has 17 residues. Trimming stripped 2 bases from V and 1 base from J, with 17 bases between. The CDR3, as DNA: TGTGCCATCAGTGAGCCCCGGGACAACGGCGGGAACACTGAAGCTTTCTTT. It is translated as CAISEPRDNGGNTEAFF.

This clonotype was observed many times. The genes are TRBV29-1 and TRBJ2-7, with 7 bases that match TRBD1. V lost 6 bases, J lost 4 bases, and 9 bases stayed unmatched. Germline V gives CDR1 SQVTM, CDR2 ANQGSEA. This CDR3 contains 13 residues. The CDR3 bases are TGCAGCGTGGATACAGGGACAGCTTACGAGCAGTACTTC. Its translation: CSVDTGTAYEQYF.

J is TRBJ1-6 and V is TRBV29-1; D is perhaps TRBD1 (5 bases). In germline, CDR1 is SQVTM, CDR2 ANQGSEA. CDR3 length equals 16 residues. CDR3 protein: CSAASTRAGGGSPLHF. CDR3 DNA sequence: TGCAGTGCTGCAAGCACCAGGGCCGGGGGAGGTTCACCCCTCCACTTT. The complete variable domain, with remaining parts taken from reference TRBV29-1 and TRBJ1-6, reads SAVISQKPSRDICQRGTSLTIQCQVDSQVTMMFWYRQQPGQSLTLIATANQGSEATYESGFVIDKFPISRPNLTFSTLTVSNMSPEDSSIYLCSAASTRAGGGSPLHFGNGTRLTVT.

The chain couples TRBV25-1 to TRBJ1-1; 9 nucleotides align to TRBD1. Germline CDR1 is MGHDK and CDR2 is SYGVNS. V lost 8 bases and J lost 6; bases outside the gene matches: 7. The CDR3 spans 13 residues. Written as DNA, the CDR3 is TGTGCCAGCCAAGCGGGGGACAGGGCTGAAGCTTTCTTT. The encoded protein is CASQAGDRAEAFF.

This clonotype was seen many times. This chain uses TRBV7-9 with TRBJ1-2; D not resolved. Trimming removed 1 base from V and 4 bases from J, with 16 bases in between. Looked up from germline, CDR1 is SEHNR and CDR2 is FQNEAQ (reference sequence). This CDR3 has 16 residues. This chain's CDR3 is CASSLVTALRSYGYTF. CDR3 bases: TGTGCCAGCAGCTTAGTAACGGCGTTGCGGTCCTATGGCTACACCTTC.

This clonotype was observed at least ten times. This chain links TRBV7-3 with TRBJ1-2; D perhaps matches TRBD1 (5 bases). CDR3 length: 16 amino acids. V shed 3 bases and J shed 3 bases, with 17 bases lying between them. Germline V gene sequence: CDR1 SGHTA, CDR2 FQGTGA. CDR3 residues: CASSLGPGEDHYGYTF. The CDR3 nucleotides read TGTGCCAGCAGCTTGGGGCCCGGGGAGGACCACTATGGCTACACCTTC.

Worth noting for this clonotype: A much larger clone is a single base away; this may be a read error. The rearrangement uses TRBV7-3 and TRBJ2-5, with TRBD2 identical over 12 bases. Trimming removed 5 bases from V and 3 bases from J; junction bases left unmatched: 4. CDR1 and CDR2 (germline): SGHTA, FQGTGA. The CDR3 consists of 15 residues. CDR3 residues: CASSPLAGGEETQYF. The CDR3 bases are TGTGCCAGCAGCCCCCTAGCGGGGGGGGAAGAGACCCAGTACTTC.

The chain couples TRBV11-2 to TRBJ2-7; 12 nucleotides agree with TRBD2. Trimming cost V 2 bases and J 6 bases; bases outside gene matches: 5. Germline loops: CDR1 SGHAT, CDR2 FQNNGV. The CDR3 runs to 15 residues. For the CDR3, the DNA is TGTGCCAGCAGCTTATCGACTAGCGGGAGCGGCGAGCAGTACTTC. Translated: CASSLSTSGSGEQYF. Full variable domain (missing parts from reference TRBV11-2 and TRBJ2-7): EAGVAQSPRYKIIEKRQSVAFWCNPISGHATLYWYQQILGQGPKLLIQFQNNGVVDDSQLPKDRFSAERLKGVDSTLKIQPAKLEDSAVYLCASSLSTSGSGEQYFGPGTRLTVT.

The chain has TRBV2 and TRBJ1-5; D is ambiguous. Germline lookup yields CDR1 SNHLY and CDR2 FYNNEI. CDR3 size: 15 residues. V lost 7 bases to trimming and J lost 1 base, with 14 bases between them. CDR3 nucleotides: TGTGCCAGCATCGGTCCGGGTCTCAGCAATCAGCCCCAGCATTTT. Its protein product is CASIGPGLSNQPQHF.

This clonotype has ten or more counts. The chain links TRBV9 to TRBJ1-1, with TRBD1 as a possible D gene (6 bases). CDR1 and CDR2 from the germline V gene are SGDLS and YYNGEE. CDR3 length: 13 residues. V was pared by 4 bases and J by 1 base, with 8 bases between. This CDR3 is CASSQGQNTEAFF. For the CDR3, the DNA is TGTGCCAGCAGCCAGGGGCAGAACACTGAAGCTTTCTTT.

The chain is built from TRBV29-1 and TRBJ1-6; D might be TRBD1 (5 bases). This CDR3 has 12 residues. Germline V gene data show CDR1 as SQVTM and CDR2 as ANQGSEA. CDR3 amino acids: CRARDGNSPLHF. The DNA of the CDR3 is TGCAGAGCTCGGGACGGAAATTCACCCCTCCACTTT.

Of note for this clonotype: A much bigger clone sits one base away, suggesting this may be a read error. The chain has TRBV2 and TRBJ1-5, with D perhaps matching TRBD1 (5 bases). Germline V gives CDR1 SNHLY, CDR2 FYNNEI. The CDR3 has 13 residues. V gave up 8 bases and J gave up 12 bases, with 20 bases separating them. CDR3 protein: CASGPDSERLQHF. For the CDR3, the DNA is TGTGCCAGCGGACCCGACAGCGAGCGGCTCCAGCATTTT.

This clonotype was picked up one time. The V and J genes are TRBV25-1 and TRBJ2-7; 8 bases are shared with TRBD2. Looked up from germline, CDR1 is MGHDK and CDR2 is SYGVNS. This CDR3 comprises 13 residues. The CDR3 loop is CASAGGTGAEQYF. The CDR3, as DNA: TGTGCTAGCGCGGGAGGAACCGGGGCGGAGCAGTACTTC.

The V call is TRBV12-3 or TRBV12-4, the J call TRBJ2-2; 16 bases align to TRBD2. The trim removed 5 bases at V and 0 bases at J, leaving 9 bases unmatched. The CDR3 is 20 amino acids. CDR3 bases: TGTGCCAGCAGTAGGGCCGGGACTAGCGGGGGGGCGGCGAACACCGGGGAGCTGTTTTTT. Residues: CASSRAGTSGGAANTGELFF.